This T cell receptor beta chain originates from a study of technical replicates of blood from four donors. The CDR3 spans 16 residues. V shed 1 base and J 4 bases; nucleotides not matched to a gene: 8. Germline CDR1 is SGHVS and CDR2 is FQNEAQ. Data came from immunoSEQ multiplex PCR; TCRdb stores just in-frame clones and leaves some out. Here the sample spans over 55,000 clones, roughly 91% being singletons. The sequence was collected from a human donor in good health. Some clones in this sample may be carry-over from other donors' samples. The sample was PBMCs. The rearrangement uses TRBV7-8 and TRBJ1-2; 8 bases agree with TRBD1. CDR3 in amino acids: CASSLEAGGAFYGYTF. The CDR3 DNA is TGTGCCAGCAGCTTAGAGGCAGGGGGCGCTTTCTATGGCTACACCTTC.